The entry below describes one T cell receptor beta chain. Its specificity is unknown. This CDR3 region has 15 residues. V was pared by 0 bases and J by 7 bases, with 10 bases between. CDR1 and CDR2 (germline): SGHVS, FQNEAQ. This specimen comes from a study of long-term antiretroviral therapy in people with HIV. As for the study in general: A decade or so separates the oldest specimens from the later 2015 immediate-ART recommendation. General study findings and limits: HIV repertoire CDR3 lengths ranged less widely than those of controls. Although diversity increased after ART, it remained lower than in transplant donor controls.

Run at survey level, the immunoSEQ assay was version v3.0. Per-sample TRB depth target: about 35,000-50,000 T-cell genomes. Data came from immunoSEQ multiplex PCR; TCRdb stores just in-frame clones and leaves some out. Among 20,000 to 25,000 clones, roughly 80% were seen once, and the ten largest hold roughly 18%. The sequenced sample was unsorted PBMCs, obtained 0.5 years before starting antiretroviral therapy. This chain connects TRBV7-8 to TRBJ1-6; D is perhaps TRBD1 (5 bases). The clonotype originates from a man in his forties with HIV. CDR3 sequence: CASSLAVGGNSPLHF. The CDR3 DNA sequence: TGTGCCAGCAGCTTAGCTGTTGGGGGAAATTCACCCCTCCACTTT. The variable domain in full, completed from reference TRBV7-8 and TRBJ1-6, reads GAGVSQSPRYKVAKRGQDVALRCDPISGHVSLFWYQQALGQGPEFLTYFQNEAQLDKSGLPSDRFFAERPEGSVSTLKIQRTQQEDSAVYLCASSLAVGGNSPLHFGNGTRLTVT.